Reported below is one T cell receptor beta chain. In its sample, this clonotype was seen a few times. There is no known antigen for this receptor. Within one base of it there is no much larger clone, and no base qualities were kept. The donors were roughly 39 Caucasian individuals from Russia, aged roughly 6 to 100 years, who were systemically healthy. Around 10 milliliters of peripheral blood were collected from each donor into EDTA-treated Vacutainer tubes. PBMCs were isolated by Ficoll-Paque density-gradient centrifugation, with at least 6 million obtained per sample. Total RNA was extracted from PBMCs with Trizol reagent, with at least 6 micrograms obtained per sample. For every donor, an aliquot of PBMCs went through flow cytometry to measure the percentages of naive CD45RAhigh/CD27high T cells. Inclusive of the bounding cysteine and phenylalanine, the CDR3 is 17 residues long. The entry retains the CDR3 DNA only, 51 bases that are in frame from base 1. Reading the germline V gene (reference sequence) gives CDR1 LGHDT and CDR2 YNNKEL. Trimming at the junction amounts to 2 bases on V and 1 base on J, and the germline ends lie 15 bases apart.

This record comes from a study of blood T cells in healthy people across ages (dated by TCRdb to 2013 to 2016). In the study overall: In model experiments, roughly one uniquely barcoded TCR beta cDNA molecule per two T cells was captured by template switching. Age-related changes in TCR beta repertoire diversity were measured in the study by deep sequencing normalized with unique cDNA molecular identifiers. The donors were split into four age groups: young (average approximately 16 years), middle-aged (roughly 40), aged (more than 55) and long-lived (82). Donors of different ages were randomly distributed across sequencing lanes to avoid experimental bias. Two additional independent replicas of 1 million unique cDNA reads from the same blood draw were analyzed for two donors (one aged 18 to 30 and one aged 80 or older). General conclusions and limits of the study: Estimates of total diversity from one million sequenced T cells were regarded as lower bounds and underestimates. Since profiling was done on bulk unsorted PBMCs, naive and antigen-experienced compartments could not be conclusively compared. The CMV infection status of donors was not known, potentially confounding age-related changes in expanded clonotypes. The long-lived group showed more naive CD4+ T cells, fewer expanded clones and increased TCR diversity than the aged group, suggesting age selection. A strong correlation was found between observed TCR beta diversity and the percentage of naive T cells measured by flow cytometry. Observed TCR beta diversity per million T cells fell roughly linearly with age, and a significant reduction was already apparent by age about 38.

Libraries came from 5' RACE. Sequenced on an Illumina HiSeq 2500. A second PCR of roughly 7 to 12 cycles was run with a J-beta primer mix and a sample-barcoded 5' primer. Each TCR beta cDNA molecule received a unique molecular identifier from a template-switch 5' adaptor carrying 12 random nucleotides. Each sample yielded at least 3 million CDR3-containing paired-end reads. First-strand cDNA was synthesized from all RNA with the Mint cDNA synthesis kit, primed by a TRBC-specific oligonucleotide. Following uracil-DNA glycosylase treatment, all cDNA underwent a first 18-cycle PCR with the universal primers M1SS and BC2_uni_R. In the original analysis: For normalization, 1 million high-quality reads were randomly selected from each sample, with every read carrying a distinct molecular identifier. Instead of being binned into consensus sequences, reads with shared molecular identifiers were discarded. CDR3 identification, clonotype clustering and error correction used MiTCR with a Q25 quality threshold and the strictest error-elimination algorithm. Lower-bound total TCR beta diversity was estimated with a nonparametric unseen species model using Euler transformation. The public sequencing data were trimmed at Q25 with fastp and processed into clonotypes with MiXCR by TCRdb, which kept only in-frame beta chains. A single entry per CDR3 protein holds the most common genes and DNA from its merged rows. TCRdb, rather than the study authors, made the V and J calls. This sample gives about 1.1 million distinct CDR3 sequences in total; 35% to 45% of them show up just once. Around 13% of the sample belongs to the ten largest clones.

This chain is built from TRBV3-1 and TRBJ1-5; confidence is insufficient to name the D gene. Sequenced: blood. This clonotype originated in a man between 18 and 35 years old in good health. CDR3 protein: CASSQRLPVLSNQPQHF. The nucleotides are TGTGCCAGCAGCCAACGGCTTCCGGTCCTCAGCAATCAGCCCCAGCATTTT.